The 27 T cell receptor beta chains listed next were all sequenced from one sample in a study of T-cell memory formation after mild COVID-19 listed by TCRdb under 2021. To prepare the library, 5' RACE was applied. The listed sequencing device is Illumina NovaSeq 6000. In TCRdb, the public reads were trimmed at Q25 with fastp and aligned with MiXCR, with productive beta chains retained. Records with the same CDR3 protein are collapsed into one entry carrying the most frequent genes and DNA. The sample records fewer than 50,000 distinct CDR3 sequences, about 7.3% of which are singletons. Of the sample, more than 1.2% falls within the top ten clones. The source material was PBMCs or a T cell subset sorted from them (not recorded which). These TCRs come from a man younger than 35 who had mild COVID-19 (a few samples of this study predate the infection). The sample titles of this study are shuffled in the database, so cell type and time point are left out; the donor was told from shared clones.

This clonotype was found many times. This CDR3 reads CASILDRSTDTQYF. The CDR3 coding sequence is TGTGCCAGCATTCTTGACAGATCCACAGATACGCAGTATTTT. This chain joins TRBV6-2 or TRBV6-3 and TRBJ2-3; D is possibly TRBD1 (5 bases). Germline-derived CDR1 and CDR2 are MNHEY and SVGEGT. CDR3 length: 14 residues. V lost 7 bases and J lost 2, with 13 bases in between.

J is TRBJ2-1 and V is TRBV2, with a tentative D call TRBD2 (6 bases). CDR3 length: 12 residues. CDR1 and CDR2 (germline): SNHLY, FYNNEI. Trimming removed 6 bases from V and 6 bases from J, with 9 bases in between. The CDR3 bases are TGTGCCAGCAGGCCCGGGGGCAATGAGCAGTTCTTC. It is translated as CASRPGGNEQFF.

The chain has TRBV11-2 and TRBJ1-1; D unclear. From germline, CDR1 is SGHAT and CDR2 FQNNGV. Trimming removed 8 bases from V and 5 bases from J, with 9 bases in between. The CDR3 spans 11 residues. CDR3 sequence (DNA): TGTGCCAGCCGATTAGAAACTGAAGCTTTCTTT. Encoded protein: CASRLETEAFF.

This clonotype was picked up many times. The chain recombines TRBV4-3 with TRBJ2-3; 10 bases agree with TRBD2. The CDR3 is 15 residues long. Looked up from germline, CDR1 is LGHNA and CDR2 is YSLEER. After removal of 2 bases from V and 4 bases from J, the junction contained 3 bases not matched to a gene. The DNA of the CDR3 is TGCGCCAGCAGCCAATCAAGCGGGGGGGCAGATACGCAGTATTTT. Amino acid sequence: CASSQSSGGADTQYF.

At least ten counts were recorded for this clonotype. V gene TRBV7-2 combines with J gene TRBJ2-7; D uncertain. CDR3 length: 13 amino acids. CDR1 and CDR2 from the germline V gene are SGHTA and FQGNSA. V lost 0 bases to trimming and J lost 6 bases, with 9 bases between them. The chain's CDR3 is CASSLAERSEQYF. The DNA for the CDR3 is TGTGCCAGCAGCTTAGCGGAACGGAGCGAGCAGTACTTC.

The chain couples TRBV29-1 to TRBJ1-2; D not resolved. Germline CDR1 SQVTM, CDR2 ANQGSEA. Trimming left V 2 bases short and J 4 bases short, with 5 bases between. This CDR3 has 11 residues. The CDR3 DNA reads as TGCAGCGTTGAACAGTTCTATGGCTACACCTTC. Translating gives CSVEQFYGYTF.

This clonotype was counted only a few times. The chain carries TRBV6-2 or TRBV6-3 and TRBJ2-7; no clear D. With 5 bases removed from V and 8 bases from J, the gap between germline ends came to 13 bases. CDR1 and CDR2 from the germline V gene are MNHEY and SVGEGT. The CDR3 sequence is 12 residues long. In nucleotides, the CDR3 is TGTGCCAGCAGTCCATCCCTTATCCAGCAGTACTTC. Translating gives CASSPSLIQQYF.

In its sample, this clonotype was seen a few times. V and J are TRBV13 and TRBJ1-2; the D gene is possibly TRBD1 (6 bases). V was pared by 4 bases and J by 7 bases, with 16 bases between. Looked up from germline, CDR1 is PRHDT and CDR2 is FYEKMQ (reference sequence). The CDR3 loop spans 14 amino acids. CDR3: CASSSRPGVGGYTF. For the CDR3, the DNA is TGTGCCAGCAGCTCCCGGCCAGGGGTGGGTGGCTACACCTTC.

There are many counts of this clonotype. V and J are TRBV7-2 and TRBJ1-1, with TRBD1 matching 8 bases. The CDR3 loop spans 15 amino acids. Germline lookup yields CDR1 SGHTA and CDR2 FQGNSA. V lost 5 bases and J lost 1; bases outside the gene matches: 6. The CDR3 loop reads CASSTGGVGNTEAFF. CDR3 sequence (DNA): TGTGCCAGCAGCACAGGGGGGGTAGGGAACACTGAAGCTTTCTTT.

This clonotype has more than one count but fewer than ten. A much larger clone lies a single base off, so this may be a read error. The CDR3 carries no conserved terminal phenylalanine or tryptophan, so it likely arises from a read error. The limits of the CDR3 on the DNA are not certain, so only TCRdb's listed CDR3 is given. The V call is TRBV7-2, the J call TRBJ2-5; TRBD1, as called in the table, went unchecked against the DNA. The CDR3 is made up of 14 amino acids, end residues included. CDR1 is SGHTA and CDR2 is FQGNSA in the germline V gene. The CDR3 here is CASSSTGQGSFEYL.

This clonotype was observed a few times. The CDR3 DNA follows: TGCGCCAGCAGCCCCTCGGTAGTTGCGGCTAACTATGGCTACACCTTC. Amino acids: CASSPSVVAANYGYTF. The chain links TRBV5-1 to TRBJ1-2; D unclear. V lost 4 bases to trimming and J lost 0 bases, with 16 bases between them. The CDR3 covers 16 residues. From germline, CDR1 is SGHRS and CDR2 YFSETQ.

This chain joins TRBV5-1 and TRBJ1-1; D ambiguous. V was cut by 1 base and J by 6 bases, with 10 bases left in between. The CDR3 covers 13 residues. In germline, CDR1 is SGHRS, CDR2 YFSETQ. For the CDR3, the DNA is TGCGCCAGCAGCTTGATTTCAGGCGCTGAAGCTTTCTTT. Translation gives CASSLISGAEAFF. Full variable domain (missing parts from reference TRBV5-1 and TRBJ1-1): KAGVTQTPRYLIKTRGQQVTLSCSPISGHRSVSWYQQTPGQGLQFLFEYFSETQRNKGNFPGRFSGRQFSNSRSEMNVSTLELGDSALYLCASSLISGAEAFFGQGTRLTVV.

This clonotype appeared many times. V gene TRBV7-2 combines with J gene TRBJ1-3; D perhaps matches TRBD1 (5 bases). This CDR3 has 15 residues. The germline CDR1 and CDR2 sequences are SGHTA and FQGNSA. Trimming pared 2 bases from V and 3 bases from J, leaving 11 bases between. The CDR3 is CASSLSGRDGNTIYF. CDR3 DNA sequence: TGTGCCAGCAGCTTATCCGGCAGGGATGGAAACACCATATATTTT. Based on the CDR3 plus reference TRBV7-2 and TRBJ1-3, the full variable domain is GAGVSQSPSNKVTEKGKDVELRCDPISGHTALYWYRQSLGQGLEFLIYFQGNSAPDKSGLPSDRFSAERTGGSVSTLTIQRTQQEDSAVYLCASSLSGRDGNTIYFGEGSWLTVV.

Ten or more counts support this clonotype. The chain uses TRBV29-1 and TRBJ2-3; D may match TRBD1 or TRBD2 (5 bases each). The CDR3 is 13 amino acids. Trimming shortened V by 7 bases and J by 0 bases, and 11 bases separated the two germline ends. Germline lookup yields CDR1 SQVTM and CDR2 ANQGSEA. The CDR3, as DNA: TGCAGCGCTGGGACGCCTAGCACAGATACGCAGTATTTT. It is translated as CSAGTPSTDTQYF.

This rearrangement joins TRBV7-2 to TRBJ2-7; D might be TRBD1 or TRBD2, each matching 5 bases. The germline V and J ends were trimmed by 1 base and 8 bases, with 12 bases remaining between them. Germline-derived CDR1 and CDR2 are SGHTA and FQGNSA. The CDR3 runs 13 residues. The CDR3 bases are TGTGCCAGCAGCTTAGAGAGGGGAAGCAAGCAGTACGTC. Its protein is CASSLERGSKQYV.

This clonotype showed up just a few times. The chain is built from TRBV7-2 and TRBJ2-1; 15 bases fit TRBD2. The germline gives CDR1 SGHTA, CDR2 FQGNSA. The V and J ends lost 4 bases and 3 bases, in that order; junction bases with no gene match: 4. CDR3 size: 17 residues. The CDR3 DNA reads TGTGCCAGCAGCTACCTGGGACTAGCGGGGGGCTACAATGAGCAGTTCTTC. Its protein product is CASSYLGLAGGYNEQFF.

This clonotype was counted only a few times. The rearrangement uses TRBV27 and TRBJ2-7, with TRBD1 matching over 7 bases. Looked up from germline, CDR1 is MNHEY and CDR2 is SMNVEV (reference sequence). The CDR3 has 16 residues. The ends lost 3 bases at V and 2 bases at J; junction bases unmatched: 10. For the CDR3, the DNA is TGTGCCAGCAGTTTCCTCTTGGGGACAGAGGCCTACGAGCAGTACGTC. Translated, it gives CASSFLLGTEAYEQYV.

This clonotype was observed at least ten times. The chain employs TRBV6-5 and TRBJ2-7, with D possibly being TRBD1 (6 bases). Germline CDR1 is MNHEY and CDR2 is SVGAGI. This CDR3 has 14 amino acids. V gave up 6 bases and J gave up 4 bases, with 16 bases separating them. The CDR3, as DNA: TGTGCCAGCAGCCCGGGAAGGGGGAAGTACGAGCAGTACTTC. It codes for CASSPGRGKYEQYF.

This clonotype occurred a few times. The chain has TRBV20-1 and TRBJ1-2; no firm D call. Germline V gene data show CDR1 as DFQATT and CDR2 as SNEGSKA (reference sequence). The CDR3 runs to 13 residues. V was shortened by 8 bases and J by 0 bases, with 13 bases between the two germline ends. The CDR3 nucleotides are TGCAGTCATTTTGAGTTCGCTAACTATGGCTACACCTTC. Protein product: CSHFEFANYGYTF.

In this sample, this clonotype turned up a few times. A read error is possible here, since a much larger clone lies one base away. The chain combines TRBV18 with TRBJ2-7; D remains unclear. The germline CDR1 and CDR2 sequences are KGHSH and LQKENI. CDR3 size: 14 residues. V was pared by 6 bases and J by 1 base, with 13 bases between. This CDR3 is CASSPAPLSYEQYF. The CDR3 nucleotides read TGTGCCAGCTCGCCTGCCCCGTTGTCCTACGAGCAGTACTTC. The full variable domain, in which reference TRBV18 and TRBJ2-7 provide the parts outside the CDR3, is NAGVMQNPRHLVRRRGQEARLRCSPMKGHSHVYWYRQLPEEGLKFMVYLQKENIIDESGMPKERFSAEFPKEGPSILRIQQVVRGDSAAYFCASSPAPLSYEQYFGPGTRLTVT.

Ten or more counts support this clonotype. The chain recombines TRBV7-2 with TRBJ2-5; 7 nucleotides align to TRBD1. There are 14 residues in the CDR3. The V segment lost 5 bases and the J segment 2 bases; nucleotides outside the gene matches: 5. Per germline, CDR1 SGHTA and CDR2 FQGNSA. CDR3 loop: CASSLRTGQETQYF. DNA of the CDR3: TGTGCCAGCAGCCTACGGACAGGACAAGAGACCCAGTACTTC.

This chain connects TRBV18 to TRBJ2-5; D remains unclear. With 1 base removed from V and 2 bases from J, the gap between germline ends came to 2 bases. This CDR3 region has 12 residues. Looked up from germline, CDR1 is KGHSH and CDR2 is LQKENI. This chain's CDR3 is CASSPQQETQYF. The CDR3, as DNA: TGTGCCAGCTCACCACAGCAAGAGACCCAGTACTTC.

The V gene is TRBV28, the J gene TRBJ1-6; D not resolved. Germline V gives CDR1 MDHEN, CDR2 SYDVKM. There are 13 residues in the CDR3. V was trimmed by 2 bases and J by 8 bases, leaving 7 bases between them. In DNA form, the CDR3 reads TGTGCCAGCAGTTTAACCAGGCATTCACCCCTCCACTTT. Encoded protein: CASSLTRHSPLHF.

This clonotype was counted only a few times. This chain connects TRBV7-3 to TRBJ2-7, with D perhaps matching TRBD1 (7 bases). The V and J ends lost 1 base and 3 bases respectively, with 16 bases between them. Germline lookup yields CDR1 SGHTA and CDR2 FQGTGA. The CDR3 totals 16 residues. CDR3 DNA: TGTGCCAGCAGCTTAATCGTCCCAGGGGGGTTCTACGAGCAGTACGTC. Translating it yields CASSLIVPGGFYEQYV.

The gene calls are TRBV5-1 and TRBJ2-2; 10 bases align to TRBD1. The CDR3 is 15 residues long. CDR1 SGHRS and CDR2 YFSETQ come from the germline V gene. With V trimmed by 4 bases and J by 7 bases, 7 bases remained unmatched. Here the CDR3 DNA reads TGCGCCAGCAGCATTACGACAGGGGGCAACGGGGAGCTGTTTTTT. Encoded protein: CASSITTGGNGELFF.

This clonotype was found a few times. The chain employs TRBV10-3 and TRBJ2-7; perhaps TRBD2 as D (5 bases). Trimming pared 3 bases from V and 9 bases from J, leaving 9 bases between. CDR3 length: 11 amino acids. Germline V gene data show CDR1 as ENHRY and CDR2 as SYGVKD. The DNA for the CDR3 is TGTGCCATCAGTGACACCCGGGGGCAGTACTTC. Its translation is CAISDTRGQYF.

This clonotype came up a few times. This rearrangement joins TRBV18 to TRBJ2-5, with unresolved D. Germline assignment: CDR1 KGHSH and CDR2 LQKENI. The CDR3 has 14 residues. The V end lost 3 bases, the J end lost 1 base, and 9 bases lay between the germline ends. The CDR3 DNA is TGTGCCAGCTCACCGGGTGCCACCCAAGAGACCCAGTACTTC. It translates to CASSPGATQETQYF.